What follows are 29 T cell receptor beta chains derived from one specimen sequenced in a study of T cells in Graves' hyperthyroidism and ophthalmopathy. Using RNA transcripts as the source, TCR beta CDR3 regions were amplified. HTBI primers were used for first-round RT-PCR of the TCR CDR3. Each CDR3 protein gets one entry after TCRdb re-called the multiplex PCR reads with MiXCR. The profile covers some 690,000 distinct CDR3 sequences, with 15% to 20% appearing a single time and around 15% taken by the ten largest. Sequenced sample: blood. These receptor sequences come from a man between 50 and 59 years old with Graves' hyperthyroidism.

As regards this clonotype: With a much larger clone just one base away, this may be a read error. This chain uses TRBV11-3 with TRBJ1-5; weak D call: TRBD1 (5 bases). This CDR3 region has 15 residues. The germline CDR1 and CDR2 sequences are SGHNT and YENEEA. V was pared by 2 bases and J by 3 bases, with 11 bases between. CDR3 nucleotides: TGTGCCAGCAGCTTAACGGCAGGGATCAATCAGCCCCAGCATTTT. Translation: CASSLTAGINQPQHF.

The chain links TRBV13 to TRBJ1-5, with D perhaps TRBD1 (6 bases). Trimming pared 7 bases from V and 7 bases from J, leaving 17 bases between. The CDR3 totals 14 residues. Germline lookup yields CDR1 PRHDT and CDR2 FYEKMQ (reference sequence). Here the CDR3 DNA reads TGTGCCAGCACCTTCCAGGAGGGGGTCCAGCCCCAGCATTTT. This codes for CASTFQEGVQPQHF.

This clonotype was detected ten times or more. This chain joins TRBV28 and TRBJ2-3; 9 bases agree with TRBD2. CDR3 length equals 16 residues. CDR1 MDHEN and CDR2 SYDVKM come from the germline V gene. Trimming at V came to 4 bases and at J to 2 bases, leaving 7 bases not matched to a gene. This chain's CDR3 is CASSSGASGITDTQYF. The CDR3 DNA sequence: TGTGCCAGCAGTTCCGGGGCTAGCGGGATCACAGATACGCAGTATTTT.

This clonotype was counted ten times or more. The chain uses TRBV19 and TRBJ2-1; possibly TRBD2 for D (6 bases). CDR1 is LNHDA and CDR2 is SQIVND in the germline V gene (reference sequence). The CDR3 loop spans 14 amino acids. Trimming stripped 3 bases from V and 9 bases from J, with 15 bases between. CDR3 nucleotide sequence: TGTGCCAGTAGTATGTGGCTTAGCGGCGGTGAGCAGTTCTTC. Protein: CASSMWLSGGEQFF.

This clonotype was detected many times. At one boundary the junction diverges from the germline segment, which might be a read error. The chain links TRBV6-1 to TRBJ2-1, with 7 bases lining up with TRBD1. Germline V lookup: CDR1 MNHNS, CDR2 SASEGT. The CDR3 is 14 residues long. This chain's CDR3 is CASAETGTYNEQFF. The CDR3 bases are TGTGCCAGCGCCGAGACAGGGACCTATAATGAGCAGTTCTTC.

The sample holds many counts of this clonotype. The chain uses TRBV20-1 and TRBJ1-5, with D maybe TRBD1 (5 bases). The V end lost 4 bases, the J end lost 0 bases, and 16 bases lay between the germline ends. The CDR3 contains 16 residues. Germline V gene data show CDR1 as DFQATT and CDR2 as SNEGSKA (reference sequence). CDR3 amino acids: CSATPRGRVSNQPQHF. The DNA for the CDR3 is TGCAGTGCTACCCCCCGGGGACGGGTTAGCAATCAGCCCCAGCATTTT.

This clonotype appeared many times. The CDR3 sequence: CASMIRSSYNEQFF. CDR3 bases: TGTGCCAGCATGATAAGGAGCTCCTACAATGAGCAGTTCTTC. J is TRBJ2-1 and V is TRBV28; D not resolved. There are 14 residues in the CDR3. The V end lost 7 bases, the J end lost 0 bases, and 10 bases lay between the germline ends. CDR1 is MDHEN, CDR2 SYDVKM, per germline.

This clonotype was found many times. CDR3 nucleotide sequence: TGTGCCAGCAGCTCCCGACCAGCGGGCACTGAAGCTTTCTTT. Translation gives CASSSRPAGTEAFF. The J gene is TRBJ1-1, the V gene TRBV27, with D unresolved. Germline CDR1 and CDR2: MNHEY and SMNVEV (reference sequence). The ends were cut back, 6 bases at V and 4 bases at J, with 15 bases in the middle. This CDR3 comprises 14 residues.

The sample holds many counts of this clonotype. The V gene is TRBV29-1, the J gene TRBJ2-1; D is tentatively TRBD1 or TRBD2 (6 bases each). The V gene lost 2 bases and the J gene lost 2 bases, with 13 bases spanning the gap. Germline assignment: CDR1 SQVTM and CDR2 ANQGSEA. The CDR3 extends over 15 amino acids. Here the CDR3 reads CSVERGVGAYNEQFF. The CDR3 DNA is TGCAGCGTTGAAAGGGGGGTCGGGGCCTACAATGAGCAGTTCTTC.

V is TRBV6-5 and J is TRBJ1-2; 7 nucleotides agree with TRBD1. The trim removed 2 bases at V and 4 bases at J, leaving 10 bases unmatched. CDR1 is MNHEY, CDR2 SVGAGI, per germline. The CDR3 covers 16 residues. The CDR3 spells CASSYVGQNNLYGYTF. The CDR3 nucleotides are TGTGCCAGCAGTTACGTGGGACAGAACAACCTCTATGGCTACACCTTC.

Details on this clonotype: The junction differs from germline at one of its ends, possibly a read error. The gene calls are TRBV7-7 and TRBJ2-3; TRBD2 aligns across 9 bases. This CDR3 has 15 amino acids. Germline V gene sequence: CDR1 SSHAT, CDR2 FNYEAQ (reference sequence). The DNA for the CDR3 is TGTGCTAGCAGCGACGGACTAGCGCAATCAGATACGCAGTATTTT. Its translation: CASSDGLAQSDTQYF.

This clonotype was picked up many times. The chain links TRBV2 to TRBJ2-7, with 11 nucleotides matching TRBD2. This CDR3 has 18 amino acids. J was trimmed by 2 bases and V by 3 bases; bases with no gene match: 12. Germline-derived CDR1 and CDR2 are SNHLY and FYNNEI. CDR3 sequence reads: CASSDAVGTSGSPYEQYF. CDR3 nucleotides: TGTGCCAGCAGTGACGCAGTCGGGACTAGCGGCTCCCCCTACGAGCAGTACTTC.

This clonotype was seen ten or more times. The chain employs TRBV10-3 and TRBJ2-3; possible D gene TRBD2, 6 bases. Germline V gene data show CDR1 as ENHRY and CDR2 as SYGVKD. Trimming removed 6 bases at V and 2 bases at J, with 15 bases between. The CDR3 consists of 15 residues. CDR3 bases: TGTGCCATCAGCTTGTCTAGCGTTCACACAGATACGCAGTATTTT. It yields the protein CAISLSSVHTDTQYF.

Only a few counts were recorded for this clonotype. The chain recombines TRBV5-5 with TRBJ1-5; the D gene is possibly TRBD1 (5 bases). CDR1 SGHKS and CDR2 YYEKEE come from the germline V gene (reference sequence). The CDR3 extends over 15 amino acids. The germline V and J ends were trimmed by 9 bases and 5 bases, with 21 bases remaining between them. CDR3 in amino acids: CAKQLTWDRDQPQHF. CDR3 nucleotides: TGTGCCAAACAGCTTACGTGGGACCGGGATCAGCCCCAGCATTTT.

The gene calls are TRBV19 and TRBJ1-6; D possibly corresponds to TRBD1 (5 bases). The germline gives CDR1 LNHDA, CDR2 SQIVND (reference sequence). The CDR3 extends over 12 amino acids. Deletions cut 5 bases from V and 7 bases from J, with 6 bases between. The CDR3, as DNA: TGTGCCAGTAGTGGGGGAAATTCACCCCTCCACTTT. Its protein product is CASSGGNSPLHF.

The sample holds a few counts of this clonotype. This rearrangement joins TRBV7-9 to TRBJ2-2; D is uncertain. The ends were cut back, 4 bases at V and 5 bases at J, with 11 bases in the middle. There are 14 residues in the CDR3. Germline V gene data show CDR1 as SEHNR and CDR2 as FQNEAQ (reference sequence). The CDR3 reads CASSSDPRTGELFF. Written as DNA, the CDR3 is TGTGCCAGCAGCTCGGACCCGCGGACCGGGGAGCTGTTTTTT.

As for this clonotype: A much larger clone is a single base away; this may be a read error. This chain connects TRBV6-2 or TRBV6-3 to TRBJ2-7; TRBD1 might be the D (6 bases). The germline gives CDR1 MNHEY, CDR2 SVGEGT. CDR3 length: 12 amino acids. The CDR3: CASSYQGYAQYF. As DNA, the CDR3 is TGTGCCAGCAGTTACCAGGGGTACGCGCAGTACTTC.

V usage is TRBV20-1 and J usage is TRBJ2-7; 11 nucleotides agree with TRBD2. Germline V gene lookup returns CDR1 DFQATT and CDR2 SNEGSKA (reference sequence). The V gene end was trimmed by 3 bases and the J gene end by 1 base; junction bases not matched to a gene: 11. This CDR3 spans 17 amino acids. In DNA form, the CDR3 reads TGCAGTGCTAGGGCCCTGACTAGCGGGATCGCGTCCTACGAGCAGTACTTC. Its protein product is CSARALTSGIASYEQYF.

The sample holds a few counts of this clonotype. The gene calls are TRBV3-1 and TRBJ1-5; D remains unclear. CDR3 length: 15 residues. The V and J ends lost 1 base and 5 bases respectively, with 12 bases between them. Germline CDR1 LGHDT, CDR2 YNNKEL (reference sequence). Here the CDR3 reads CASSQGTVGYQPQHF. Written as DNA, the CDR3 is TGTGCCAGCAGCCAAGGGACGGTCGGGTATCAGCCCCAGCATTTT.

The table lists this clonotype with a few counts. V is TRBV27 and J is TRBJ2-3, with D possibly being TRBD1 (6 bases). CDR1 is MNHEY and CDR2 is SMNVEV in the germline V gene (reference sequence). CDR3 length: 14 amino acids. The germline V and J ends were trimmed by 3 bases and 2 bases, with 9 bases remaining between them. CDR3 DNA sequence: TGTGCCAGCAGTTTTGGACAGCACACAGATACGCAGTATTTT. This translates into CASSFGQHTDTQYF.

This clonotype was detected ten times or more. The rearrangement joins TRBV2 to TRBJ1-6; D not resolved. This CDR3 contains 13 residues. V lost 7 bases to trimming and J lost 7 bases, with 11 bases between them. Germline CDR1 is SNHLY and CDR2 is FYNNEI. The CDR3 DNA reads as TGTGCCAGCATTCAAAATCGGAATTCACCCCTCCACTTT. Encoded protein: CASIQNRNSPLHF.

There are many counts of this clonotype. At one boundary the junction diverges from the germline segment, which might be a read error. V usage is TRBV7-3 and J usage is TRBJ2-5; TRBD2 agrees at 14 bases. The V gene's germline CDR1 is SGHTA and CDR2 FQGTGA. The CDR3 extends over 15 amino acids. CDR3 amino acids: CASSPGLAGVETQYF. CDR3 bases: TGCGCCAGCAGTCCGGGACTAGCGGGAGTAGAGACCCAGTACTTC.

This clonotype was observed a handful of times. The chain employs TRBV24-1 and TRBJ1-1; 9 bases line up with TRBD1. CDR3 size: 16 residues. V shed 3 bases, J shed 9 bases, and the junction held 13 bases outside the gene matches. Germline V CDR1 and CDR2: KGHDR, SFDVKD. This chain's CDR3 is CATSDATGGAGFKAFF. In DNA form, the CDR3 reads TGTGCCACCAGTGATGCTACAGGGGGCGCGGGATTTAAAGCTTTCTTT.

This clonotype was counted ten times or more. The chain links TRBV10-3 to TRBJ2-7, with D perhaps assigned TRBD1 or TRBD2 (5 bases each). The V end was cut by 2 bases, the J end by 2 bases, with 16 bases between. CDR1 is ENHRY and CDR2 is SYGVKD in the germline V gene. This CDR3 region has 16 residues. The CDR3 nucleotides read TGTGCCATCAGTGAGCGCGACCGGGACGCCGCCTACGAGCAGTACTTC. This translates into CAISERDRDAAYEQYF.

In the case of this clonotype: Just one base apart from a much larger clone, this may be a read error. The chain couples TRBV28 to TRBJ2-7, with D unclear. CDR1 is MDHEN and CDR2 is SYDVKM in the germline V gene. The CDR3 length is 13 residues. The CDR3 DNA sequence: TGTGCCATCAGTGAAGGCACCGGGTACGGGCAGTACTTC. Its translation: CAISEGTGYGQYF.

The V call is TRBV5-1, the J call TRBJ2-7; a possible D gene is TRBD2 (6 bases). The CDR3 runs 16 residues. CDR1 SGHRS and CDR2 YFSETQ come from the germline V gene. Trimming took off 1 base at V and 4 bases at J, with 18 bases between the two ends. CDR3 sequence reads: CASSLNGIGGDYEQYF. DNA for the CDR3: TGCGCCAGCAGCTTGAACGGGATCGGCGGGGATTACGAGCAGTACTTC. Complete variable domain (other parts from reference TRBV5-1 and TRBJ2-7): KAGVTQTPRYLIKTRGQQVTLSCSPISGHRSVSWYQQTPGQGLQFLFEYFSETQRNKGNFPGRFSGRQFSNSRSEMNVSTLELGDSALYLCASSLNGIGGDYEQYFGPGTRLTVT.

The rearrangement links TRBV28 to TRBJ1-1; D is uncertain. The CDR3 spans 13 residues. Trimming removed 2 bases from V and 7 bases from J, with 11 bases in between. Germline CDR1 MDHEN, CDR2 SYDVKM. The CDR3 region is CASSLNRDDEAFF. CDR3 DNA: TGTGCCAGCAGTTTAAATAGGGATGATGAAGCTTTCTTT.

V is TRBV11-3 and J is TRBJ1-4; D call uncertain. Deletions cut 6 bases from V and 1 base from J, with 15 bases between. This CDR3 region has 16 residues. In germline, CDR1 is SGHNT, CDR2 YENEEA. The CDR3 here is CASRPRTRRTNEKLFF. CDR3 in DNA: TGTGCCAGCAGACCTAGGACGCGGCGAACTAATGAAAAACTGTTTTTT. The variable domain in full, with the rest retrieved from reference TRBV11-3 and TRBJ1-4, is EAGVVQSPRYKIIEKKQPVAFWCNPISGHNTLYWYLQNLGQGPELLIRYENEEAVDDSQLPKDRFSAERLKGVDSTLKIQPAELGDSAVYLCASRPRTRRTNEKLFFGSGTQLSVL.

This clonotype was counted at least ten times. The chain couples TRBV3-1 to TRBJ2-7; 11 bases are a match to TRBD2. Per the germline V gene, CDR1 is LGHDT and CDR2 is YNNKEL (reference sequence). The CDR3 consists of 15 residues. V lost 1 base, J lost 3 bases, and 2 bases stayed unmatched. The CDR3 nucleotides read TGTGCCAGCAGCCAAGTACTAGCGGGAGACTACGAGCAGTACTTC. This codes for CASSQVLAGDYEQYF.